The rows below give T cell receptor beta chains drawn from one sample of a study of T cell changes during pregnancy in multiple sclerosis. Sequencing used immunoSEQ multiplex PCR; TCRdb keeps in-frame clones, though not all of them. Among more than 10,000 clones listed, 84% were seen once. The specimen comprised CD8+ T cells from peripheral blood mononuclear cells, sampled after pregnancy. The receptors were gathered from a female donor in good health, enrolled as a control in a pregnancy study. Each CDR3 is given with its conserved first and last residue. D genes are given only for firm matches. The size entry is marked missing in some rows and otherwise reads once, few, many or a size class.

TRBV7-9	NA	TRBD2	TRBJ2-7	TGTGCCAGCAGCCGGACTAGCGGGAAAGCGAACGAGCAGTACTTC	CASSRTSGKANEQYF
TRBV19	few	NA	TRBJ1-1	TGTGCCAGTAGCCAGACAGGCGTAACAAGTAGTGAAGCTTTCTTT	CASSQTGVTSSEAFF
TRBV9	NA	TRBD1	TRBJ2-5	TGTGCCAGCAGCGTAGGTACCAGTCAGGGGGCTCAGGAGACCCAGTACTTC	CASSVGTSQGAQETQYF
TRBV6-5	once	TRBD2	TRBJ2-7	TGTGCCAGCAGCGGACTAGCGGGAGGATCTTACGGGCAGTACTTC	CASSGLAGGSYGQYF
TRBV6-1	NA	TRBD2	TRBJ2-1	TGTGCCAGCAGTGAACTGGCGGGAGGTAATTCCTACAATGAGCAGTTCTTC	CASSELAGGNSYNEQFF
TRBV7-9	NA	TRBD2	TRBJ2-1	TGTGCCAGCAGTAGGGGGCGAGAAGCGGGAGGAAAGAATGAGCAGTTCTTC	CASSRGREAGGKNEQFF
TRBV19	NA	TRBD1	TRBJ1-1	TGTGCCAGTAGTACCTACAGGGGAGGCACTGAAGCTTTCTTT	CASSTYRGGTEAFF
TRBV6-5	NA	TRBD1	TRBJ1-1	TGTGCCAGCAGTTACTCGAGGGGGCGAGGGACTGAAGCTTTCTTT	CASSYSRGRGTEAFF
TRBV30	NA	TRBD2	TRBJ2-1	TGTGCCTGGAGTCGGACTAGCGGCTACAATGAGCAGTTCTTC	CAWSRTSGYNEQFF
TRBV7-8	NA	TRBD1	TRBJ2-5	TGTGCCAGCAGCTTGCAGGGGGCGGGAAAAGACGAGACCCAGTACTTC	CASSLQGAGKDETQYF
TRBV11-1	NA	NA	TRBJ2-7	TGTGCCAGCAGCGTCTCCCTTGATGGCCCCTCCTACGAGCAGTACTTC	CASSVSLDGPSYEQYF
TRBV7-3	NA	NA	TRBJ2-1	TGTGCCAGCAGCTCGCCCGGGAATGAGCAGTTCTTC	CASSSPGNEQFF
TRBV27	NA	NA	TRBJ2-3	TGTGCCAGCAGTTTGGGTGCGGCGGGCACAGATACGCAGTATTTT	CASSLGAAGTDTQYF
TRBV6-5	NA	TRBD1	TRBJ1-1	TGTGCCAGCACCCTGAGGACAGGGGGCAACACTGAAGCTTTCTTT	CASTLRTGGNTEAFF
TRBV13	NA	TRBD1	TRBJ2-7	TGTGCCAGCAGACTCGGACAGGGCTACGAGCAGTACTTC	CASRLGQGYEQYF
TRBV13	NA	TRBD2	TRBJ2-3	TGTGCCAGCAGCTTAGAGGGACTAGCGGGTTGGGATACGCAGTATTTT	CASSLEGLAGWDTQYF
TRBV9	few	TRBD1	TRBJ2-5	TGTGCCAGCAGCGGCTATGACAGGGGTTGGGGAGAGACCCAGTACTTC	CASSGYDRGWGETQYF
TRBV18	NA	TRBD2	TRBJ2-3	TGTGCCAGCTCACCAAAGGGGACTAGCGGCACAGATACGCAGTATTTT	CASSPKGTSGTDTQYF
TRBV19	NA	TRBD2	TRBJ2-3	TGTGCCAGTAGTGGGGGACTACGCTCCACAGATACGCAGTATTTT	CASSGGLRSTDTQYF
TRBV2	NA	NA	TRBJ2-3	TGTGCCAGCAGTGATGGGTTGGGAGGTTTGGCAGATACGCAGTATTTT	CASSDGLGGLADTQYF
TRBV19	NA	NA	TRBJ2-2	TGTGCCAGTAGTGAACTGACATCCCCGGGGACCGGGGAGCTGTTTTTT	CASSELTSPGTGELFF
TRBV7-6	NA	TRBD2	TRBJ2-7	TGTGCCAGCAGCTCTTACGAGCGGGAGTCGGCCTACGAGCAGTACTTC	CASSSYERESAYEQYF
TRBV4-3	NA	NA	TRBJ2-4	TGCGCCAGCAGCCAAGAGAGCAGGGGGGAACTAAACATTCAGTACTTC	CASSQESRGELNIQYF
TRBV28	once	NA	TRBJ2-7	TGTGCCAGCAGTTTCCAGGGGATGTCCTACGAGCAGTACTTC	CASSFQGMSYEQYF
TRBV7-2	once	TRBD1	TRBJ1-6	TGTGCCAGCAGCTCTCCGACAGGGTATTCACCCCTCCACTTT	CASSSPTGYSPLHF
TRBV4-2	NA	NA	TRBJ2-5	TGTGCCAGCACTGAATCGTCGGGGTACCAAGAGACCCAGTACTTC	CASTESSGYQETQYF
TRBV13	NA	TRBD1	TRBJ1-2	TGTGCCAGCAGCCCCTTTGCGGCAGGGGGATTCGGCTATGGCTACACCTTC	CASSPFAAGGFGYGYTF
TRBV5-4	NA	TRBD2	TRBJ2-7	TGTGCCAGCAGCTCGAGACTAGCCAGCCACGAGCAGTACTTC	CASSSRLASHEQYF
TRBV5-6	many	TRBD1	TRBJ2-7	TGTGCCAGCACCGATTCGGGGGACAGGGAGGACGAGCAGTACTTC	CASTDSGDREDEQYF
TRBV28	few	NA	TRBJ1-1	TGTGCCAGCAGTTTTGGAGGGGAAGCTTTCTTT	CASSFGGEAFF
TRBV25-1	NA	NA	TRBJ1-2	TGTGCCAGCAGTGTGGGCGGGGGAATTGGATGGGATGGCTACACCTTC	CASSVGGGIGWDGYTF
TRBV2	many	NA	TRBJ2-7	TGTGCCAGCATCGGGGGGCCGACGGGACGGGAGACCTACGAGCAGTACTTC	CASIGGPTGRETYEQYF
TRBV4-2	NA	TRBD2	TRBJ2-1	TGTGCCAGCAGCCAAACGATAGCGGGAGGGATCAACAATGAGCAGTTCTTC	CASSQTIAGGINNEQFF
TRBV4-2	once	TRBD1	TRBJ1-3	TGTGCCAGCAGCCAAGACGGCAGGGGGCATGGAAACACCATATATTTT	CASSQDGRGHGNTIYF
TRBV6-5	NA	NA	TRBJ1-2	TGTGCCAGCAGTTATGGGTCCCAGGGTGGCTACACCTTC	CASSYGSQGGYTF
TRBV10-3	NA	TRBD2	TRBJ2-3	TGTGCCATCAGTGAAGGAGCGGGAGATGGGGCAGATACGCAGTATTTT	CAISEGAGDGADTQYF
TRBV5-6	NA	NA	TRBJ2-3	TGTGCCAGCAGCTTCGGACCGAACCCCGGGGAAGATACGCAGTATTTT	CASSFGPNPGEDTQYF
TRBV5-5	few	TRBD1	TRBJ1-1	TGTGCCAGCAGCCCTCGGGACAGATTCAACACTGAAGCTTTCTTT	CASSPRDRFNTEAFF
TRBV2	NA	TRBD2	TRBJ2-5	TGTGCCAGCTCAACTAGCGGGGGGGAATTAGAGACCCAGTACTTC	CASSTSGGELETQYF
TRBV18	few	NA	TRBJ2-1	TGTGCCAGCTCACTACTAACAGGGATTGACAATGAGCAGTTCTTC	CASSLLTGIDNEQFF
TRBV7-6	NA	TRBD2	TRBJ2-3	TGTGCCAGCAGCTTAGCGCCTAGCGGGAGGGCCTGGGTCGATACGCAGTATTTT	CASSLAPSGRAWVDTQYF
TRBV29-1	few	TRBD1	TRBJ1-1	TGCAGCGCCGGGACAGAGGCCACTGAAGCTTTCTTT	CSAGTEATEAFF
TRBV11-2	NA	TRBD1	TRBJ1-1	TGTGCCAGCAGCCCTAGGGGGACAGGGGCCACTGAAGCTTTCTTT	CASSPRGTGATEAFF